This T cell receptor (beta chain) emerged from a study of control samples from healthy donors and cancer patients. Deletions cut 4 bases from V and 5 bases from J, with 9 bases between. The CDR3 runs to 14 residues. Per germline, CDR1 SGHAT and CDR2 FQNNGV. The method was immunoSEQ multiplex PCR; TCRdb's version includes in-frame clones alone and lacks a portion of them. The sample gives approximately 70,000 clones, approximately 80% of which show up once; 25% to 35% is in the top ten. The gene calls are TRBV11-2 and TRBJ1-6, with D maybe TRBD1 (6 bases). Material for sequencing was blood. The TCR was taken from a man aged 50 to 60 in good health. The CDR3 DNA reads TGTGCCAGCAGCTCACAGGGAAATAATTCACCCCTCCACTTT. Its translation is CASSSQGNNSPLHF.